This T cell receptor (beta chain) came from a study of regulatory T cells in long-lasting Graves disease. Whole-study results and caveats: TRBV28, TRBJ1-2 and TRBJ2-5 emerged as the favored segments in persistent disease.

Concerning this clonotype: Its antigen is as yet unknown. Given a much more abundant clone one base away, this may be a read error.

Libraries of TCR beta came from iRepertoire HTBI primers plus Arm-PCR of CDR3 regions. TCRdb re-called the multiplex PCR reads with MiXCR, one entry per CDR3 protein. Of about 610,000 distinct CDR3 sequences in the sample, about 16% were seen once. Germline V lookup: CDR1 SGHTA, CDR2 FQGTGA. The CDR3 contains 17 residues. Trimming shortened V by 1 base and J by 10 bases, and 25 bases separated the two germline ends. Time point here: newly diagnosed GD, antithyroid drugs for less than 3 months. PBMCs provided the RNA from which the TCR library was made. Graves' disease diagnosis was established per American Thyroid Association guidelines. The sample also formed part of further work on T cells in Graves' hyperthyroidism and ophthalmopathy. That paper states: The primer set for the first-round RT-PCR of the TCR CDR3 was HTBI. Most thyroid clonotypes expanded above 0.001 were also detected in blood.

The TCR comes from a man aged 18 to 29 with Graves disease. The chain recombines TRBV7-3 with TRBJ2-5; the D is unclear. The sample consisted of peripheral blood mononuclear cells (PBMCs), taken at new diagnosis, from a patient treated with antithyroid drugs. The CDR3 region has the DNA TGTGCCAGCAGCTTAAAGGACCTTAGGGCAGGTCCCCCGGACCAGTACTTC. This gives the protein CASSLKDLRAGPPDQYF.